These 8 T cell receptor beta chains came from one sample sequenced in a study of blood T cell repertoires in COVID-19. Here immunoSEQ multiplex PCR was the method, and the copy in TCRdb shows in-frame clones only, minus some. Among over 120,000 clones listed, around 86% were seen once. Material: PBMCs or T cells enriched from blood (not recorded which). Receptors originate from a man aged 50 or older who had recovered from COVID-19.

In nucleotides, the CDR3 is TGCAGTGCTAGTTCCGGGTCGGGCGAGCAGTACGTC. Its protein product is CSASSGSGEQYV. The V and J genes are TRBV20-1 and TRBJ2-7; D not resolved. Trimming took 3 bases from V and 6 from J, leaving 12 bases between them. In germline, CDR1 is DFQATT, CDR2 SNEGSKA (reference sequence). CDR3 size: 12 residues.

The chain recombines TRBV5-1 with TRBJ1-1, with 8 positions matching TRBD1. This CDR3 is built from 13 residues. Germline trimming cut 1 base from V and 8 bases from J; bases unmatched to any gene: 4. Germline V gene data show CDR1 as SGHRS and CDR2 as YFSETQ. The CDR3 here is CASSLSGDREAFF. The CDR3 DNA reads as TGCGCCAGCAGCTTGTCGGGGGACAGGGAAGCTTTCTTT.

This chain uses TRBV10-1 with TRBJ2-1; D ambiguous. Looked up from germline, CDR1 is WNHNN and CDR2 is SYGVQD (reference sequence). V lost 6 bases, J lost 1 base, and 22 bases lay in between. CDR3 length equals 18 residues. The CDR3 DNA sequence: TGCGCCAGCAGAAATTCCATAAATGACTCCCTGTCCTACAATGAGCAGTTCTTC. This sequence encodes CASRNSINDSLSYNEQFF.

Points on this clone: Germline is not matched at one junction end, which may reflect a read error. The genes are TRBV28 and TRBJ1-1; maybe TRBD1 (6 bases). This CDR3 comprises 12 residues. The germline V gene has CDR1 MDHEN and CDR2 SYDVKM. The CDR3 sequence: CASSLGGRDTLF. The CDR3 bases are TGTGCCAGCAGTTTAGGAGGCCGGGACACCCTCTTT.

This chain uses TRBV27 with TRBJ1-1; 11 bases map to TRBD1. V trimming: 4 bases; J trimming: 5 bases; junction bases outside the gene matches: 3. CDR3 length: 14 amino acids. CDR1 and CDR2 (germline): MNHEY, SMNVEV (reference sequence). The CDR3 nucleotides read TGTGCCAGCAGTTCGGGACAGGGGGAAACTGAAGCTTTCTTT. Translation: CASSSGQGETEAFF.

The chain links TRBV13 to TRBJ2-6; D remains ambiguous. Germline CDR1 is PRHDT and CDR2 is FYEKMQ (reference sequence). This CDR3 contains 16 residues. V lost 8 bases to trimming and J lost 0 bases, with 14 bases between them. CDR3 sequence reads: CASLKSSGSGANVLTF. CDR3 DNA: TGTGCCAGCCTCAAAAGTTCGGGCTCTGGGGCCAACGTCCTGACTTTC. The full variable domain, rest sourced from reference TRBV13 and TRBJ2-6, is AAGVIQSPRHLIKEKRETATLKCYPIPRHDTVYWYQQGPGQDPQFLISFYEKMQSDKGSIPDRFSAQQFSDYHSELNMSSLELGDSALYFCASLKSSGSGANVLTFGAGSRLTVL.

The CDR3 nucleotides are TGTGCCAGCAGCTTAGGTTCACAGACCAATTCACCCCTCCACTTT. Its protein product is CASSLGSQTNSPLHF. This chain links TRBV7-2 with TRBJ1-6; unclear D gene. The CDR3 has 15 amino acids. CDR1 SGHTA and CDR2 FQGNSA come from the germline V gene. With 1 base removed from V and 7 bases from J, the gap between germline ends came to 11 bases.

Worth noting for this clone: Other nucleotide sequences from this sample produce the same CDR3. The rearrangement joins TRBV2 to TRBJ1-5; the match to TRBD1 covers 7 bases. The V gene's germline CDR1 is SNHLY and CDR2 FYNNEI. The V and J ends lost 3 bases and 1 base, in that order; junction bases with no gene match: 3. The CDR3 is 15 amino acids. CDR3 in DNA: TGTGCCAGCAGTGACCCCAGGGGGAGCAATCAGCCCCAGCATTTT. It codes for CASSDPRGSNQPQHF. The full variable domain, with the rest looked up from reference TRBV2 and TRBJ1-5, is EPEVTQTPSHQVTQMGQEVILRCVPISNHLYFYWYRQILGQKVEFLVSFYNNEISEKSEIFDDQFSVERPDGSNFTLKIRSTKLEDSAMYFCASSDPRGSNQPQHFGDGTRLSIL.